This TCR beta chain is from a study of blood T cell repertoires in COVID-19. Across the study: Specimens from acute and convalescent COVID-19 originated in the United States, Italy and Spain.

In the authors' methods: How many nucleated cells were present was estimated from reference gene primer amplification. Only in-frame clones appear in the TCRdb table, and some are missing; sequencing was by immunoSEQ multiplex PCR. The V and J calls and clone size come from that table; D and trimming were worked out from the DNA. The data show about 300,000 clones, 86% seen once. The CDR3 is 15 residues long. Unmatched junction bases numbered 5, after V lost 4 bases and J lost 3 bases. Per the germline V gene, CDR1 is SGDLS and CDR2 is YYNGEE. This TCR was recovered from a woman in her 50s with acute or convalescent COVID-19. The V gene is TRBV9, the J gene TRBJ2-3; 10 nucleotides align to TRBD1. The source material was peripheral blood. The CDR3 loop is CASSQTGGGTDTQYF. CDR3 nucleotide sequence: TGTGCCAGCAGCCAGACAGGGGGCGGAACAGATACGCAGTATTTT.